The clone carrying this TCR beta chain was picked up a small number of times. The record originates from a study of CD8 T cells in ankylosing spondylitis. In TCRdb, the 5' RACE reads were re-called with MiXCR into one record per CDR3 protein. The sample lists a few hundred thousand distinct CDR3 sequences, over 15% occurring once. CDR3 length: 13 residues. Germline CDR1 SQVTM, CDR2 ANQGSEA. Trimming cost V 7 bases and J 7 bases; bases outside gene matches: 4. This sequence originates from a male donor with ankylosing spondylitis or in good health (not recorded which). Sequencing used blood, either unsorted or a sorted T cell fraction (not recorded which). This chain uses TRBV29-1 with TRBJ2-1; 13 bases agree with TRBD2. The DNA of the CDR3 is TGCAGCGCCGGACTAGCGGGAGTTAATGAGCAGTTCTTC. This sequence encodes CSAGLAGVNEQFF.